This is a list of T cell receptor beta chains from one sample in a study of T cell responses to AZD1222 COVID-19 vaccine. Assay used: immunoSEQ multiplex PCR; TCRdb lists only in-frame clones, some missing. The repertoire holds approximately 60,000 clones, with approximately 83% as singletons. Sequenced material: peripheral blood, taken on day 0 of AZD1222 vaccination. Receptors originate from an adult in good health. CDR3s include the opening cysteine and the closing phenylalanine or tryptophan. A D gene is named only where the DNA matches it firmly. Size is stated for part of the rows, as once, few or many counts, or as a class when the clone is expanded.

V gene	J gene	clone size	D gene	CDR3 protein	CDR3 DNA
TRBV2	TRBJ1-1	.	.	CASRLLQTAEAFF	TGTGCCAGTCGCCTTTTACAAACGGCTGAAGCTTTCTTT
TRBV27	TRBJ1-1	few	.	CASRPQGSTEAFF	TGTGCCAGCAGACCACAGGGTAGCACTGAAGCTTTCTTT
TRBV6-2/TRBV6-3	TRBJ1-5	.	.	CASSYYGAQPQHF	TGTGCCAGCAGTTACTACGGGGCCCAGCCCCAGCATTTT
TRBV7-2	TRBJ2-5	.	.	CASSLARGGQETQYF	TGTGCCAGCAGCTTAGCCAGGGGGGGTCAAGAGACCCAGTACTTC
TRBV6-2/TRBV6-3	TRBJ2-1	.	TRBD2	CASSYSGGGPPSEQFF	TGTGCCAGCAGTTACTCGGGCGGGGGGCCCCCCAGCGAGCAGTTCTTC
TRBV11-2	TRBJ2-1	.	.	CASSREGDFYNEQFF	TGTGCCAGCAGCCGAGAGGGGGATTTCTACAATGAGCAGTTCTTC
TRBV27	TRBJ2-2	.	.	CANTIGSDTGELFF	TGTGCCAATACTATAGGGTCCGATACCGGGGAGCTGTTTTTT
TRBV7-2	TRBJ2-3	few	TRBD2	CASSLGLEGAQYF	TGTGCCAGCAGCCTAGGACTAGAAGGGGCGCAGTATTTT
TRBV5-6	TRBJ1-6	few	.	CASSLGVNSPLHF	TGTGCCAGCAGCTTGGGGGTTAATTCACCCCTCCACTTT
TRBV7-8	TRBJ1-6	.	.	CASSLFETLESSPLHF	TGTGCCAGCAGCTTATTCGAGACACTAGAATCTTCACCCCTCCACTTT
TRBV2	TRBJ1-5	.	.	CASSGTDLNQPQHF	TGTGCCAGCAGTGGGACAGACCTCAATCAGCCCCAGCATTTT
TRBV6-5	TRBJ1-1	.	.	CASRDGQPHTRAFF	TGTGCCAGCAGAGACGGACAGCCTCACACTAGAGCTTTCTTT
TRBV19	TRBJ2-7	.	.	CASSMEIYYEQYF	TGTGCCAGTAGTATGGAGATTTACTACGAGCAGTACTTC
TRBV10-1	TRBJ2-7	.	.	CAKERPAVTVLYEQYF	TGCGCCAAAGAACGTCCCGCCGTGACAGTCCTCTACGAGCAGTACTTC
TRBV7-9	TRBJ2-2	.	.	CATKGSGELFF	TGTGCCACCAAGGGGTCCGGGGAGCTGTTTTTT
TRBV7-2	TRBJ1-2	.	TRBD1	CASSLARGPEGYTF	TGTGCCAGCAGCTTAGCGAGGGGGCCGGAAGGCTACACCTTC
TRBV12-5	TRBJ1-4	few	TRBD1	CASGFRDRVGIGNAEKLFF	TGTGCTAGTGGTTTCCGGGACAGGGTGGGGATAGGAAATGCTGAAAAACTGTTTTTT
TRBV7-2	TRBJ1-4	.	.	CASSLAANRLFF	TGTGCCAGCAGCTTGGCAGCGAACCGACTGTTTTTT
TRBV7-2	TRBJ1-1	.	.	CASSLGQGHTEAFF	TGTGCCAGCAGCTTAGGGCAGGGCCACACTGAAGCTTTCTTT
TRBV9	TRBJ1-6	.	TRBD1	CASSRGDRGPSPLHF	TGTGCCAGCAGCCGGGGGGACAGGGGGCCTTCACCCCTCCACTTT
TRBV7-8	TRBJ2-2	.	.	CASSLGDPGHTGELFF	TGTGCCAGCAGCTTAGGGGACCCAGGGCACACCGGGGAGCTGTTTTTT
TRBV19	TRBJ2-5	.	TRBD1	CAQEGDRGQETQYF	TGTGCCCAAGAGGGGGACAGGGGACAAGAGACCCAGTACTTC
TRBV5-6	TRBJ1-2	.	.	CASSFSQNYGYTF	TGTGCCAGCAGCTTTAGTCAGAACTATGGCTACACCTTC
TRBV7-2	TRBJ1-2	once	TRBD1	CASNRQGNGYTF	TGTGCCAGCAACAGACAGGGGAATGGCTACACCTTC
TRBV4-1	TRBJ1-1	.	.	CASSPPGLADPEAFF	TGCGCCAGCAGCCCTCCGGGCCTCGCGGATCCTGAAGCTTTCTTT
TRBV20-1	TRBJ2-1	.	.	CSATRDFQFF	TGCAGTGCGACCCGGGACTTTCAGTTCTTC
TRBV11-2	TRBJ2-5	once	.	CASSSAGHRSETQYF	TGTGCCAGCAGCTCAGCGGGACACCGGTCGGAGACCCAGTACTTC
TRBV4-3	TRBJ2-2	.	.	CASSQSWGGYTGELFF	TGCGCCAGCAGCCAATCTTGGGGGGGCTACACCGGGGAGCTGTTTTTT
TRBV4-3	TRBJ1-4	.	.	CASSQDKGTTNEKLFF	TGCGCCAGCAGCCAAGATAAGGGGACGACTAATGAAAAACTGTTTTTT
TRBV24-1	TRBJ2-2	few	.	CATSDLHTGLNTGELFF	TGTGCCACCAGTGATTTGCACACAGGACTGAACACCGGGGAGCTGTTTTTT
TRBV27	TRBJ2-1	once	TRBD1	CASSVDRGRSLAGLSSYNEQFF	TGTGCCAGCAGTGTGGACAGGGGGCGATCACTAGCGGGTCTAAGCTCCTACAATGAGCAGTTCTTC
TRBV19	TRBJ1-2	few	TRBD1	CASFTNSGTAVGQYGYTF	TGTGCCAGTTTTACCAACTCGGGGACAGCGGTGGGTCAGTATGGCTACACCTTC
TRBV3-1/TRBV3-2	TRBJ1-6	.	TRBD1	CASRDVAQGNSPLHF	TGTGCCAGCAGGGACGTTGCACAGGGGAATTCACCCCTCCACTTT
TRBV5-1	TRBJ2-5	.	TRBD1	CASSYRTGGLETQYF	TGCGCCAGCAGCTATCGGACAGGGGGTTTGGAGACCCAGTACTTC
TRBV3-1/TRBV3-2	TRBJ1-3	.	.	CASSLSGPYSGNTIYF	TGTGCCAGCAGCCTCTCAGGGCCCTACTCTGGAAACACCATATATTTT
TRBV6-5	TRBJ2-5	.	TRBD1	CASSRDRDSQETQYF	TGTGCCAGCAGTCGGGACAGGGATTCCCAAGAGACCCAGTACTTC